A single sample gave rise to the 10 T cell receptor beta chains below, sequenced in a study of blood T cells in healthy people across ages. The second PCR ran about 6 to 11 cycles with a sample-barcoded 5' primer and J-beta primers. TCRdb redid the calling of the 5' RACE reads with MiXCR, one entry per CDR3 protein. The data show some 1,800,000 distinct CDR3 sequences, around 40% seen once. The material sequenced was blood. The origin of the receptors is a human donor in good health.

This chain uses TRBV20-1 with TRBJ2-5; D gene uncertain. In germline, CDR1 is DFQATT, CDR2 SNEGSKA (reference sequence). The ends were cut back, 2 bases at V and 3 bases at J, with 10 bases in the middle. The CDR3 runs 13 residues. Here the CDR3 DNA reads TGCAGTGCTAGAAGCGAAAGGGAAGAGACCCAGTACTTC. Its protein product is CSARSEREETQYF.

The chain combines TRBV20-1 with TRBJ2-1; TRBD2 matches 8 bases. CDR1 is DFQATT, CDR2 SNEGSKA, per germline (reference sequence). Trimming removed 0 bases from V and 6 bases from J; junction bases left unmatched: 4. This CDR3 comprises 14 residues. CDR3 coding DNA: TGCAGTGCTAGAGAGCATACTAGCGGCAATGAGCAGTTCTTC. Translated, it gives CSAREHTSGNEQFF.

A few counts support this clonotype. The chain links TRBV13 to TRBJ2-7; D possibly matches TRBD1 or TRBD2 (6 bases each). Per germline, CDR1 PRHDT and CDR2 FYEKMQ (reference sequence). V lost 3 bases and J lost 3, with 15 bases in between. CDR3 size: 15 residues. CDR3 DNA: TGTGCCAGCAGCTTTTATGGTGGGGGGCGCTACGAGCAGTACTTC. Encoded protein: CASSFYGGGRYEQYF. The full variable domain, in which reference TRBV13 and TRBJ2-7 provide the parts outside the CDR3, is AAGVIQSPRHLIKEKRETATLKCYPIPRHDTVYWYQQGPGQDPQFLISFYEKMQSDKGSIPDRFSAQQFSDYHSELNMSSLELGDSALYFCASSFYGGGRYEQYFGPGTRLTVT.

This clonotype occurred a few times. V and J are TRBV5-5 and TRBJ1-5, with D possibly TRBD1 on 6 matching bases. This CDR3 spans 14 amino acids. With 0 bases removed from V and 5 bases from J, the gap between germline ends came to 9 bases. The V gene's germline CDR1 is SGHKS and CDR2 YYEKEE (reference sequence). The CDR3 loop is CASSLEGGHQPQHF. In nucleotides, the CDR3 is TGTGCCAGCAGCTTGGAGGGGGGGCATCAGCCCCAGCATTTT.

V and J are TRBV7-9 and TRBJ2-1, with TRBD2 identical over 10 bases. Germline V gives CDR1 SEHNR, CDR2 FQNEAQ (reference sequence). CDR3 length equals 16 residues. V lost 11 bases to trimming and J lost 10 bases; unmatched junction nucleotides: 20. The CDR3 loop reads CAFRGAGGPLNTEQFF. CDR3 coding DNA: TGTGCCTTCCGTGGAGCGGGGGGGCCCCTAAACACCGAGCAGTTCTTC.

The chain combines TRBV7-9 with TRBJ2-1; 13 bases agree with TRBD2. This CDR3 contains 16 residues. J gave up 7 bases and V 4 bases, and 7 bases lay outside the gene matches. CDR1 is SEHNR, CDR2 FQNEAQ, per germline (reference sequence). DNA for the CDR3: TGTGCCAGCAGCTCCCGAACGGGACTAGCGGGGAATGAGCAGTTCTTC. It translates to CASSSRTGLAGNEQFF.

The J gene is TRBJ2-7, the V gene TRBV4-3; D is undetermined. The length of the CDR3 is 14 residues. Germline CDR1 reads LGHNA; CDR2 reads YSLEER. V dropped 0 bases and J dropped 2 bases, with 8 bases sitting between them. CDR3 region: CASSQDRNAYEQYF. As DNA, the CDR3 is TGCGCCAGCAGCCAAGACAGGAATGCCTACGAGCAGTACTTC.

J is TRBJ2-1 and V is TRBV27; the D gene is possibly TRBD2 (6 bases). The CDR3 sequence is 15 residues long. Per the germline V gene, CDR1 is MNHEY and CDR2 is SMNVEV (reference sequence). V lost 4 bases and J 6 bases, leaving 16 bases between the germline ends. Written as DNA, the CDR3 is TGTGCCAGCAGTTCTCCCTCACGGAGGGGCAATGAGCAGTTCTTC. The encoded protein is CASSSPSRRGNEQFF.

This clonotype showed up just a few times. The gene calls are TRBV20-1 and TRBJ2-5, with 11 bases aligning to TRBD2. CDR3 size: 17 residues. Germline V gene sequence: CDR1 DFQATT, CDR2 SNEGSKA (reference sequence). The J segment lost 3 bases and the V segment lost 0 bases, leaving 9 bases of the junction unmatched. CDR3 DNA: TGCAGTGCTAGAGACTGGGCTAGCGGGGGGCCCGAAGAGACCCAGTACTTC. Protein sequence: CSARDWASGGPEETQYF.

The chain employs TRBV7-2 and TRBJ2-3; 11 bases line up with TRBD2. The CDR3 spans 17 residues. In germline, CDR1 is SGHTA, CDR2 FQGNSA. Trimming removed 4 bases from V and 2 bases from J; junction bases left unmatched: 8. Here the CDR3 reads CASSSELAGEPTDTQYF. Written as DNA, the CDR3 is TGTGCCAGCAGCTCCGAACTAGCGGGGGAACCCACAGATACGCAGTATTTT.